This T cell receptor (beta chain) was identified in a study of identical twins. Study-level results: Sequences that were out-of-frame, alpha and twin-shared displayed an excess of low generation probability. Fewer insertions were carried by abundant cord blood beta clonotypes, but none was seen in memory repertoires.

Donors were all healthy Caucasians. Turning to this clonotype: Its antigen remains unknown.

Template switching, a step in the protocol, added a universal primer site, and cDNA carried unique molecular identifiers. From the 5' RACE reads, TCRdb called clonotypes with MiXCR, one entry per CDR3 protein. The repertoire holds roughly 260,000 distinct CDR3 sequences, with roughly 13% as singletons. The CDR3 covers 15 residues. The V end was cut by 7 bases, the J end by 3 bases, with 16 bases between. In germline, CDR1 is MNHEY, CDR2 SVGEGT. The sequencing input was memory (CD45RO+) T cells sorted from blood. This clonotype originated in a woman between 18 and 29 years old in good health. V and J are TRBV6-2 or TRBV6-3 and TRBJ2-1, with D unresolved. In nucleotides, the CDR3 is TGTGCCAGCACCCAGGAAGGGCTCCACTACAATGAGCAGTTCTTC. Its translation is CASTQEGLHYNEQFF.